Listed here are 13 T cell receptor beta chains from one sample, sequenced in a study of cytomegalovirus exposure and HLA in healthy donors. PCR amplification relied on 60 Vbeta primers (plus 13 Jbeta primers). Sequencing was performed with immunoSEQ multiplex PCR; in TCRdb, only in-frame clones are kept and a portion is missing. The sample carries approximately 100,000 clones, around 80% recorded once. The material sequenced was PBMCs. The receptors originated from a woman aged 45-65 years in good health and CMV-seropositive.

The chain couples TRBV29-1 to TRBJ2-1, with D possibly TRBD2 on 5 matching bases. The CDR3 is 12 residues long. Per germline, CDR1 SQVTM and CDR2 ANQGSEA. Trimming shortened V by 5 bases and J by 4 bases, and 9 bases separated the two germline ends. CDR3 nucleotide sequence: TGCAGCGTTATGACTACGTACAATGAGCAGTTCTTC. As protein: CSVMTTYNEQFF.

Remarks on this clone: Additional DNA sequences in this sample encode the identical CDR3. The genes are TRBV20-1 and TRBJ2-7; D perhaps matches TRBD1 (5 bases). The germline CDR1 and CDR2 sequences are DFQATT and SNEGSKA (reference sequence). The CDR3 extends over 11 amino acids. The V end was cut by 7 bases, the J end by 2 bases, with 9 bases between. CDR3 DNA: TGCAGTGGGGCAGGGACCTACGAGCAGTACTTC. Translating it yields CSGAGTYEQYF.

The genes are TRBV10-3 and TRBJ2-1, with 10 nucleotides matching TRBD2. The CDR3 covers 16 residues. Germline V gene data show CDR1 as ENHRY and CDR2 as SYGVKD. V gave up 0 bases and J gave up 9 bases; unmatched junction bases: 8. This chain's CDR3 is CAISESASGGSGEQFF. CDR3 sequence (DNA): TGTGCCATCAGTGAGTCGGCTAGCGGGGGAAGTGGTGAGCAGTTCTTC.

J is TRBJ2-7 and V is TRBV6-6; D might be TRBD2 (6 bases). Looked up from germline, CDR1 is MNHNY and CDR2 is SVGAGI (reference sequence). This CDR3 is built from 16 residues. Trimming took off 6 bases at V and 5 bases at J, with 23 bases between the two ends. The CDR3 DNA reads as TGTGCCAGCAGACCTACCGGGACTCCAAGGGGCGACGAGCAGTACTTC. It yields the protein CASRPTGTPRGDEQYF.

The chain links TRBV11-2 to TRBJ1-5; D not resolved. CDR3 length: 13 residues. V lost 1 base and J 3 bases, leaving 4 bases between the germline ends. Germline CDR1 and CDR2: SGHAT and FQNNGV. CDR3 sequence reads: CASSLAYNQPQHF. CDR3 nucleotides: TGTGCCAGCAGCTTAGCTTACAATCAGCCCCAGCATTTT.

This chain links TRBV21-1 with TRBJ2-1; the table's D call, TRBD2, has no DNA check behind it. TRBV21-1 is annotated as a pseudogene. The CDR3 has 16 residues. The CDR3: CASSKPRPGIYNEQFF. CDR3 in DNA: TGTGCCAGCAGCAAACCCAGACCGGGGATTTACAATGAGCAGTTCTTC.

The chain links TRBV30 to TRBJ1-2, with D tentatively TRBD1 (5 bases). V was clipped by 1 base and J by 8 bases, with 11 bases between them. The CDR3 covers 12 residues. Germline CDR1 is GTSNPN and CDR2 is SVGIG (reference sequence). CDR3 nucleotides: TGTGCCTGGAGTGGCAGGGTCGGCGGCTACACCTTC. This encodes CAWSGRVGGYTF.

The chain carries TRBV6-1 and TRBJ1-2, with 7 nucleotides matching TRBD1. Germline CDR1 is MNHNS and CDR2 is SASEGT. With 8 bases clipped from V and 3 bases from J, the junction kept 6 bases outside the gene matches. This CDR3 comprises 13 residues. The CDR3 region has the DNA TGTGCCAGCTGGGACAGTCCCTACTATGGCTACACCTTC. Translation gives CASWDSPYYGYTF.

The chain has TRBV18 and TRBJ1-2; 7 nucleotides match TRBD1. The trim removed 5 bases at V and 4 bases at J, leaving 7 bases unmatched. CDR1 KGHSH and CDR2 LQKENI come from the germline V gene. The CDR3 has 14 amino acids. CDR3 sequence: CASSEVTGTYGYTF. As DNA, the CDR3 is TGTGCCAGCTCAGAGGTGACAGGGACCTATGGCTACACCTTC.

The gene calls are TRBV10-3 and TRBJ2-2, with D perhaps matching TRBD2 (6 bases). V lost 7 bases, J lost 1 base, and 7 bases lay in between. The CDR3 covers 13 residues. The germline V gene encodes CDR1 ENHRY and CDR2 SYGVKD. The CDR3 sequence is CAIMTRNTGELFF. The CDR3 coding sequence is TGTGCCATCATGACTAGGAACACCGGGGAGCTGTTTTTT.

The chain recombines TRBV5-1 with TRBJ2-1; 8 positions agree with TRBD1. There are 13 residues in the CDR3. Germline CDR1 is SGHRS and CDR2 is YFSETQ. J was trimmed by 7 bases and V by 4 bases; bases with no gene match: 4. CDR3 sequence reads: CASSPRGLNEQFF. In DNA, the CDR3 is TGCGCCAGCAGCCCCAGGGGGCTTAATGAGCAGTTCTTC.

The chain joins TRBV5-1 to TRBJ2-5; 9 nucleotides match TRBD1. The assigned J gene may be wrong: the sequence end matches TRBJ2-7 better. This CDR3 is 14 amino acids long. CDR1 is SGHRS and CDR2 is YFSETQ in the germline V gene. CDR3 sequence (DNA): TGCGCCAGCAGCTTGGGGGGACAGGGCTACGAGCAGTACTTC. Translating it yields CASSLGGQGYEQYF.

The V and J genes are TRBV18 and TRBJ2-7, with D maybe TRBD2 (5 bases). Germline V gives CDR1 KGHSH, CDR2 LQKENI. V lost 3 bases and J lost 2, with 11 bases in between. The CDR3 is 14 residues long. CDR3 amino acids: CASSPGNTPYEQYF. DNA of the CDR3: TGTGCCAGCTCACCCGGGAACACCCCCTACGAGCAGTACTTC.